The table lists the clone carrying this T cell receptor beta chain with many counts. Its antigen is currently unknown. Combining iRepertoire HTBI primers with Arm-PCR of CDR3 regions, the authors built TCR beta libraries. Using its own MiXCR run on the multiplex PCR reads, TCRdb lists one record per CDR3 protein. The sample has around 470,000 distinct CDR3 sequences, 13% to 15% seen once. Time point: newly diagnosed GD, antithyroid drugs for less than 3 months. After RNA was extracted from PBMCs, the TCR library was made from it. This entry is derived from a study of regulatory T cells in long-lasting Graves disease. Study-level results: Persistent cases of Graves' showed reduced TCR diversity relative to newly diagnosed patients.

These data are also associated with another study on T cells in Graves' hyperthyroidism and ophthalmopathy. That paper notes: Investigators excluded patients with uncontrolled infection, other autoimmune disease, pregnancy or lactation.

The input for sequencing was peripheral blood mononuclear cells (PBMCs), taken at new diagnosis, from a patient treated with antithyroid drugs. The clonotype comes from a woman in her forties or fifties with Graves disease.

CDR3 sequence (DNA): TGTGCCAGCAGCCAACCTACGGGAGGGAACACAGATACGCAGTATTTT. This translates into CASSQPTGGNTDTQYF. The chain carries TRBV3-1 and TRBJ2-3, with 8 bases aligning to TRBD2. The CDR3 loop spans 16 amino acids. The germline CDR1 and CDR2 sequences are LGHDT and YNNKEL (reference sequence). Trimming at V came to 2 bases and at J to 2 bases, leaving 6 bases not matched to a gene.